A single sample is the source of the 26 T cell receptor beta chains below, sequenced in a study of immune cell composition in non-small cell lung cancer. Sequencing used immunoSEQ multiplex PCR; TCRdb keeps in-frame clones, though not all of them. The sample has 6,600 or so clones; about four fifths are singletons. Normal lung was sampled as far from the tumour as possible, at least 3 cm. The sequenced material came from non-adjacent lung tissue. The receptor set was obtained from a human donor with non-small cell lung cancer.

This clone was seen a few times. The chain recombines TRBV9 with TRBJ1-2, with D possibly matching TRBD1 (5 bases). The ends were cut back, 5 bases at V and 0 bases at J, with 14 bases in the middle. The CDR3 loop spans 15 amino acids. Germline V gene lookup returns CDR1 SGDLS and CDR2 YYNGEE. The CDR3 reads CASSRGTPSNYGYTF. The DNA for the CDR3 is TGTGCCAGCAGTCGGGGGACCCCTTCTAACTATGGCTACACCTTC.

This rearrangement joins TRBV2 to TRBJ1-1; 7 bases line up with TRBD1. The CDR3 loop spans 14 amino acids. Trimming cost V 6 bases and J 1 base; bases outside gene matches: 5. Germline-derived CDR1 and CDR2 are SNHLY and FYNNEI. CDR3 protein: CASSKGQRNTEAFF. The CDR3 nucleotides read TGTGCCAGCAGCAAGGGACAGCGGAACACTGAAGCTTTCTTT.

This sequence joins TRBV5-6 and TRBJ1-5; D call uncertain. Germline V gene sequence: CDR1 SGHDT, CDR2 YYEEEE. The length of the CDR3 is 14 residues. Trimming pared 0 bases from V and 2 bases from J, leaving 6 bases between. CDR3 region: CASSLGPGNQPQHF. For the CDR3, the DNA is TGTGCCAGCAGCTTGGGCCCAGGCAATCAGCCCCAGCATTTT.

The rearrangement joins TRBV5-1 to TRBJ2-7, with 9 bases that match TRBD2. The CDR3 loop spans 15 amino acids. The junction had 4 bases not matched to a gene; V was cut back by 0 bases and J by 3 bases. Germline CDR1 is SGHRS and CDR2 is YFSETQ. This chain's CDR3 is CASSLAGGRVYEQYF. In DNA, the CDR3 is TGCGCCAGCAGCTTGGCGGGCGGGAGGGTCTACGAGCAGTACTTC.

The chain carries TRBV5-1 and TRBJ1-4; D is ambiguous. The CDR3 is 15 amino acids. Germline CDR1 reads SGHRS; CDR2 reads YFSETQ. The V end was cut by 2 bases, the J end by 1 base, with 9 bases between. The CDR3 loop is CASSLSVGTNEKLFF. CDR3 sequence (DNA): TGCGCCAGCAGCTTAAGCGTTGGAACTAATGAAAAACTGTTTTTT.

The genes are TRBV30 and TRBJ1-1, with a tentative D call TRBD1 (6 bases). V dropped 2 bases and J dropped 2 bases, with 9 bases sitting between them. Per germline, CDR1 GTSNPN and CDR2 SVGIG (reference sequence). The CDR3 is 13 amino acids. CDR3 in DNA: TGTGCCTGGAGTAGGGGGTCAAACACTGAAGCTTTCTTT. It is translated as CAWSRGSNTEAFF.

The CDR3 protein is CASSETQAGNTIYF. The CDR3 coding sequence is TGTGCCAGCAGTGAGACACAGGCGGGAAACACCATATATTTT. The gene calls are TRBV6-5 and TRBJ1-3; perhaps TRBD1 as D (5 bases). This CDR3 region has 14 residues. CDR1 and CDR2 from the germline V gene are MNHEY and SVGAGI. V shed 5 bases and J shed 4 bases, with 12 bases lying between them.

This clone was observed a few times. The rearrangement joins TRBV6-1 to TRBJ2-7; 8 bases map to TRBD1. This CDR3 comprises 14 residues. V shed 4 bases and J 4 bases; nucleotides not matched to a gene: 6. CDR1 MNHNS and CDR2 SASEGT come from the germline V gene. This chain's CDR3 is CASSGPDRGYEQYF. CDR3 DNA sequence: TGTGCCAGCAGTGGCCCCGACAGGGGATACGAGCAGTACTTC.

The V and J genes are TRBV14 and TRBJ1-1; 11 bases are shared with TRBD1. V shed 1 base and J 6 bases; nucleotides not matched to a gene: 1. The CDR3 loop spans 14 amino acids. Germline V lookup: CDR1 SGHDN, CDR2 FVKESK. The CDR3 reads CASSQGGQGAEAFF. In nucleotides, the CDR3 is TGTGCCAGCAGCCAAGGGGGACAGGGGGCTGAAGCTTTCTTT.

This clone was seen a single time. CDR3 residues: CASSRGGAADTQYF. The CDR3 DNA sequence: TGTGCCAGTAGCAGAGGGGGGGCCGCAGATACGCAGTATTTT. This sequence joins TRBV28 and TRBJ2-3; D is perhaps TRBD2 (7 bases). The CDR3 spans 14 residues. Germline V gene sequence: CDR1 MDHEN, CDR2 SYDVKM. Trimming left V 9 bases short and J 4 bases short, with 17 bases between.

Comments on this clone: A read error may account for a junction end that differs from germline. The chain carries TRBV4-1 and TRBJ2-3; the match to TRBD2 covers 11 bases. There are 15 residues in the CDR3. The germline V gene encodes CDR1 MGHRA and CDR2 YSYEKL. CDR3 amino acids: CASSPGTSGTDTQYF. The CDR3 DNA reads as TGCGCCAGCAGCCCCGGGACTAGCGGCACCGATACGCAGTATTTT.

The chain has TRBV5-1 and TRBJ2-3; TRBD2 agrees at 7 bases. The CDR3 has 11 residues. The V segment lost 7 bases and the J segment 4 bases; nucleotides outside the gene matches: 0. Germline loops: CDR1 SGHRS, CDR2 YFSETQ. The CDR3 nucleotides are TGCGCCAGCCGGGGGGCAGATACGCAGTATTTT. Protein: CASRGADTQYF.

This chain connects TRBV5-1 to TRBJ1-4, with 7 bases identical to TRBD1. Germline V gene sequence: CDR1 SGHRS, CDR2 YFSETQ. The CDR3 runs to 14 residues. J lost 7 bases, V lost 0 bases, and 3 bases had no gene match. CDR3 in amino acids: CASSLGQGAEKLFF. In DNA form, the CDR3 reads TGCGCCAGCAGCTTGGGACAGGGTGCTGAAAAACTGTTTTTT.

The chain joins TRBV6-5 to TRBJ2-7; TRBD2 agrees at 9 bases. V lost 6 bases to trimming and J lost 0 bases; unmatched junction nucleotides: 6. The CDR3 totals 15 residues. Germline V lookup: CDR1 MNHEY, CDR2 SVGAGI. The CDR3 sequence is CASSLERGVSYEQYF. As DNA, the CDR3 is TGTGCCAGCAGCCTCGAGCGGGGGGTCTCCTACGAGCAGTACTTC.

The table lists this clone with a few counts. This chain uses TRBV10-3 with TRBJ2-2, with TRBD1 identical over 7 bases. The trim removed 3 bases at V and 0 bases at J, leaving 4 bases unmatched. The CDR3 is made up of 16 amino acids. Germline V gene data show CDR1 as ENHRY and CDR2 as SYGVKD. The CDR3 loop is CAISDRGSTNTGELFF. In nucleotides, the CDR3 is TGTGCCATCAGTGACAGGGGGAGCACGAACACCGGGGAGCTGTTTTTT.

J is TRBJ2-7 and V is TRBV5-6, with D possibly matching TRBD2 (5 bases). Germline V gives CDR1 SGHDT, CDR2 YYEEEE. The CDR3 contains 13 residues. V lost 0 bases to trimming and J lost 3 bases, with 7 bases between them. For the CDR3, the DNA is TGTGCCAGCAGCTTGGGGGGAGACTACGAGCAGTACTTC. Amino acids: CASSLGGDYEQYF.

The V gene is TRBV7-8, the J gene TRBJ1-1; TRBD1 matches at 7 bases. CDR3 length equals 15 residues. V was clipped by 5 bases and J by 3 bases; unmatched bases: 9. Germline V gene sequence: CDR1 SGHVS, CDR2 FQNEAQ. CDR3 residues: CASSTRQGPDTEAFF. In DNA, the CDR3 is TGTGCCAGCAGCACCCGACAGGGCCCGGACACTGAAGCTTTCTTT.

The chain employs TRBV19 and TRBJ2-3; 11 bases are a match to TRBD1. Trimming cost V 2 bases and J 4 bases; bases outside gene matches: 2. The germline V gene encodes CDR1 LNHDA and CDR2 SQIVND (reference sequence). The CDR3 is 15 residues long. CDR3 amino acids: CASSILGQGADTQYF. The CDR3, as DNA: TGTGCCAGTAGTATATTGGGACAGGGGGCAGATACGCAGTATTTT.

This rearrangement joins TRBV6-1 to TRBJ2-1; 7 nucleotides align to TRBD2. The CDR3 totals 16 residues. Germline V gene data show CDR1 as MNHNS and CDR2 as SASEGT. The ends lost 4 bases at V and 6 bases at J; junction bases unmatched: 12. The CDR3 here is CASSVWRGGSPNEQFF. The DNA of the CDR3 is TGTGCCAGCAGTGTTTGGCGCGGGGGTTCCCCCAATGAGCAGTTCTTC.

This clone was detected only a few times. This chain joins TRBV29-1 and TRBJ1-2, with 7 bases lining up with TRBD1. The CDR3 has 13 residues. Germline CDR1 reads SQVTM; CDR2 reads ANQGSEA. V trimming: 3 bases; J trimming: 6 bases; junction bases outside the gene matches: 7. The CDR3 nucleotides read TGCAGCGTTGACGAGGGGGCGCCCAATGGCTACACCTTC. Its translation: CSVDEGAPNGYTF.

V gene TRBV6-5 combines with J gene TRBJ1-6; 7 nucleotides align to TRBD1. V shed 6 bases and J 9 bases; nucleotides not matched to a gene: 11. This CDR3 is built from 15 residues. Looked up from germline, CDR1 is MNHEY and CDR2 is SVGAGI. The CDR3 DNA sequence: TGTGCCAGCAGAACCCAGGGGGGCGGCGGTTCACCCCTCCACTTT. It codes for CASRTQGGGGSPLHF.

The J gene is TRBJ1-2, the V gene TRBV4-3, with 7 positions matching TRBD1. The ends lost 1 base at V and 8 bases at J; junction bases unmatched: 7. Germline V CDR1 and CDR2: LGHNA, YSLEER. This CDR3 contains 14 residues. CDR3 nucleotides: TGCGCCAGCAGCCAAGCCGAGGGGGCAAGAGGCTACACCTTC. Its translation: CASSQAEGARGYTF.

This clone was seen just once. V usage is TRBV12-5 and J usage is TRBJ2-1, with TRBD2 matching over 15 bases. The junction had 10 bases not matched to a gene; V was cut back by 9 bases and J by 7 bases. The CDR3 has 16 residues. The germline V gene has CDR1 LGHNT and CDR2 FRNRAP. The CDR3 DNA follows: TGTGCTAGCTCCGGGACTAGCGGGGGGACGCGTAATGAGCAGTTCTTC. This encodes CASSGTSGGTRNEQFF.

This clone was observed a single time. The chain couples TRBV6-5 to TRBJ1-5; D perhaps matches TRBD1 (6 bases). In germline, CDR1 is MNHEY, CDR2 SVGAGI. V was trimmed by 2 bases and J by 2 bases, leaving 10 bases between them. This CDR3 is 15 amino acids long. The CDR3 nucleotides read TGTGCCAGCAGTTACAGGGCAGGGGGCAATCAGCCCCAGCATTTT. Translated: CASSYRAGGNQPQHF.

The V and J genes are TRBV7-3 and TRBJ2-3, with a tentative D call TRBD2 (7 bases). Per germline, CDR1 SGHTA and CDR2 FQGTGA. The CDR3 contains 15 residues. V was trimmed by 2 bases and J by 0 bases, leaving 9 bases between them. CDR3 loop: CASSLAGASTDTQYF. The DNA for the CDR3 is TGTGCCAGCAGCTTAGCGGGGGCTAGCACAGATACGCAGTATTTT.

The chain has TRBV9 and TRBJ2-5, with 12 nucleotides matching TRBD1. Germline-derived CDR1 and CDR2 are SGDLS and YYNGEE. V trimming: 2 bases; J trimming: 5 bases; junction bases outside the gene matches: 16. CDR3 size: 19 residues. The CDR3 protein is CASSVTPTYQGQGAETQYF. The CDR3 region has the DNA TGTGCCAGCAGCGTCACACCTACGTACCAGGGACAGGGGGCGGAGACCCAGTACTTC.